These 20 T cell receptor beta chains originate from one sample sequenced in a study of metastatic and nonmetastatic thyroid tumors. Every patient was untreated before thyroid surgery. MiXCR was used by TCRdb to re-call the PCR reads. The sample contains 25,000 to 35,000 clones, roughly 4% of which appear only once. The sample comprised blood. The source of these receptors is a female donor with papillary thyroid cancer or a benign thyroid nodule (not recorded which). Some clones in this sample may be carry-over from other donors' samples.

This clone was observed many times. The J gene is TRBJ2-1, the V gene TRBV7-9; D gene uncertain. The germline V gene has CDR1 SEHNR and CDR2 FQNEAQ (reference sequence). There are 12 residues in the CDR3. V was pared by 5 bases and J by 10 bases, with 12 bases between. CDR3 residues: CASSKGGIEQFF. The CDR3 DNA follows: TGTGCCAGCAGCAAAGGCGGAATAGAGCAGTTCTTC.

The CDR3: CASSLRGVSGYTF. As DNA, the CDR3 is TGTGCCAGCAGCCTTCGGGGGGTATCTGGCTACACCTTC. V gene TRBV28 combines with J gene TRBJ1-2; possible D gene TRBD1, 5 bases. Germline V gives CDR1 MDHEN, CDR2 SYDVKM. V gave up 6 bases and J gave up 7 bases, with 15 bases separating them. This CDR3 spans 13 amino acids.

Regarding this clone: At the DNA level, this CDR3 is encoded by other sequences in the same sample as well. This chain joins TRBV7-2 and TRBJ2-3; D is undetermined. Germline V gene lookup returns CDR1 SGHTA and CDR2 FQGNSA. CDR3 size: 13 residues. V was shortened by 9 bases and J by 2 bases, with 12 bases between the two germline ends. The CDR3 DNA reads TGTGCCAGTAGTGTAGAGAACACAGATACGCAGTATTTT. Amino acid sequence: CASSVENTDTQYF.

At least ten counts were recorded for this clone. Here the CDR3 DNA reads TGTGCCAGCAGCCAGCGGGACAGGGGGCTGGGTGAGCAGTTCTTC. This sequence encodes CASSQRDRGLGEQFF. The chain is built from TRBV11-2 and TRBJ2-1; 12 nucleotides agree with TRBD1. Germline-derived CDR1 and CDR2 are SGHAT and FQNNGV. This CDR3 comprises 15 residues. V lost 5 bases, J lost 9 bases, and 8 bases stayed unmatched.

For this clone: A read error is likely, as this CDR3 ends without the conserved phenylalanine or tryptophan. Here the CDR3 reads CASGPSTSEAFY. The CDR3 DNA reads TGTGCTAGTGGCCCCTCGACATCTGAAGCTTTCTAT. The rearrangement joins TRBV12-5 to TRBJ1-1; D gene uncertain. Germline V lookup: CDR1 LGHNT, CDR2 FRNRAP. The CDR3 has 12 residues. V gave up 6 bases and J gave up 6 bases, with 11 bases separating them.

The rearrangement joins TRBV20-1 to TRBJ2-7; D unclear. V was shortened by 6 bases and J by 7 bases, with 19 bases between the two germline ends. This CDR3 has 13 residues. Germline-derived CDR1 and CDR2 are DFQATT and SNEGSKA (reference sequence). The CDR3 is CSAIRRSMEEQYF. CDR3 nucleotide sequence: TGCAGTGCCATACGACGCAGTATGGAAGAGCAGTACTTC.

As concerns this clone: Given a much more abundant clone one base away, this may be a read error. The chain carries TRBV9 and TRBJ1-1, with D tentatively TRBD1 (6 bases). V lost 4 bases and J lost 5, with 18 bases in between. The V gene's germline CDR1 is SGDLS and CDR2 YYNGEE. The CDR3 has 15 amino acids. The CDR3, as DNA: TGTGCCAGCAGCTTGGCCGGGGGCCTCGGGACTGAAGCTTTCTTT. Protein: CASSLAGGLGTEAFF.

The chain combines TRBV12-5 with TRBJ1-1; D unclear. CDR3 size: 12 residues. The ends were cut back, 6 bases at V and 6 bases at J, with 11 bases in the middle. The germline V gene encodes CDR1 LGHNT and CDR2 FRNRAP. CDR3 DNA: TGTGCTAGTGGCCCCTCGACATCTGAAGCTTTCTTT. Its translation is CASGPSTSEAFF. The whole variable domain, remainder taken from reference TRBV12-5 and TRBJ1-1, is DARVTQTPRHKVTEMGQEVTMRCQPILGHNTVFWYRQTMMQGLELLAYFRNRAPLDDSGMPKDRFSAEMPDATLATLKIQPSEPRDSAVYFCASGPSTSEAFFGQGTRLTVV.

This clone was counted at least ten times. The CDR3 region is CASSLLSGRSHNEQFF. CDR3 sequence (DNA): TGTGCCAGCAGCTTGCTTAGCGGGAGATCCCACAATGAGCAGTTCTTC. This sequence joins TRBV5-4 and TRBJ2-1; 9 nucleotides match TRBD2. The CDR3 totals 16 residues. Germline V gives CDR1 SGHNT, CDR2 YYREEE (reference sequence). The V segment lost 1 base and the J segment 5 bases; nucleotides outside the gene matches: 7.

This clone turned up a few times. The J gene is TRBJ1-3, the V gene TRBV28; 9 bases agree with TRBD1. The CDR3 covers 16 residues. From germline, CDR1 is MDHEN and CDR2 SYDVKM. Trimming cost V 4 bases and J 3 bases; bases outside gene matches: 7. CDR3 amino acids: CASSSLQGADGNTIYF. The CDR3 nucleotides are TGTGCCAGCAGTTCTCTACAGGGGGCGGATGGAAACACCATATATTTT.

This clone appeared many times. The chain joins TRBV7-2 to TRBJ2-7, with D perhaps TRBD1 or TRBD2 (5 bases each). The CDR3 contains 14 residues. The germline V gene encodes CDR1 SGHTA and CDR2 FQGNSA. Trimming took off 2 bases at V and 2 bases at J, with 10 bases between the two ends. In nucleotides, the CDR3 is TGTGCCAGCAGCTTACCGGGGCAAACCTACGAGCAGTACTTC. Protein sequence: CASSLPGQTYEQYF.

This clone has ten or more counts. The junction departs from germline at one end; a sequencing error may be responsible. This specimen includes other DNA sequences encoding the same CDR3. The rearrangement uses TRBV5-6 and TRBJ1-1; a weak D match, TRBD1 (6 bases). This CDR3 is built from 13 residues. Germline V gene sequence: CDR1 SGHDT, CDR2 YYEEEE. The CDR3 is CVSSWTVNTEAFF. CDR3 sequence (DNA): TGTGTCAGCAGCTGGACAGTGAACACTGAAGCTTTCTTT.

The rearrangement uses TRBV30 and TRBJ2-2; 11 nucleotides align to TRBD1. After removal of 4 bases from V and 4 bases from J, the junction contained 5 bases not matched to a gene. The V gene's germline CDR1 is GTSNPN and CDR2 SVGIG (reference sequence). This CDR3 contains 15 residues. CDR3 in DNA: TGTGCCTGGAACTACGGGACAGGGGGCACCGGGGAGCTGTTTTTT. Encoded protein: CAWNYGTGGTGELFF.

This clone was counted at least ten times. Since a much larger clone is just one base distant, this may be a read error. This rearrangement joins TRBV6-1 to TRBJ2-2, with D possibly matching TRBD2 (7 bases). This CDR3 spans 15 amino acids. Germline CDR1 MNHNS, CDR2 SASEGT. Trimming left V 6 bases short and J 5 bases short, with 16 bases between. DNA of the CDR3: TGTGCCAGCAGAGGGAGGGGGGGTTGGACCGGGGAGCTGTTTTTT. Translated: CASRGRGGWTGELFF.

This clone was seen only a few times. J is TRBJ1-2 and V is TRBV14, with a weak D call TRBD1 (6 bases). Germline CDR1 and CDR2: SGHDN and FVKESK. V was clipped by 2 bases and J by 6 bases, with 10 bases between them. The CDR3 runs 13 residues. CDR3 in DNA: TGTGCCAGCAGCCAACAGACAGGAAATGGCTACACCTTC. It is translated as CASSQQTGNGYTF.

The V call is TRBV7-9, the J call TRBJ2-7; D is unresolved. The CDR3 sequence is 12 residues long. Germline V CDR1 and CDR2: SEHNR, FQNEAQ (reference sequence). The V gene lost 7 bases and the J gene lost 4 bases, with 11 bases spanning the gap. The CDR3 sequence: CASMNTGYEQYF. CDR3 nucleotide sequence: TGTGCCAGCATGAATACGGGTTACGAGCAGTACTTC.

This clone was observed a handful of times. J is TRBJ2-7 and V is TRBV6-9; possibly TRBD2 for D (6 bases). The germline V gene has CDR1 MNHGY and CDR2 SVAAGI. The CDR3 runs 15 residues. V lost 6 bases and J lost 8, with 23 bases in between. CDR3 sequence reads: CASRYRGRSSYKQYF. The CDR3 DNA reads TGTGCCAGCAGATACCGTGGGAGGAGCTCATACAAGCAGTACTTC.

V gene TRBV6-1 combines with J gene TRBJ2-7; D not resolved. Germline values: CDR1 MNHNS, CDR2 SASEGT. Deletions cut 6 bases from V and 7 bases from J, with 10 bases between. CDR3 length: 11 amino acids. CDR3 in DNA: TGTGCCAGCAGGCGCCTGGGGGAGCAGTACTTC. This gives the protein CASRRLGEQYF.

This clone was seen a handful of times. The chain has TRBV2 and TRBJ1-2; possible D gene TRBD1, 6 bases. This CDR3 region has 14 residues. The V end lost 5 bases, the J end lost 3 bases, and 13 bases lay between the germline ends. Germline assignment: CDR1 SNHLY and CDR2 FYNNEI. CDR3 sequence reads: CASSPTGRDYGYTF. In DNA form, the CDR3 reads TGTGCCAGCAGTCCTACAGGGAGGGACTATGGCTACACCTTC.

The V call is TRBV7-6, the J call TRBJ2-1; the D is unclear. In germline, CDR1 is SGHVS, CDR2 FNYEAQ. Trimming left V 5 bases short and J 7 bases short, with 15 bases between. The CDR3 is 14 residues long. CDR3 residues: CASSQPYRLNEQFF. The CDR3 DNA sequence: TGTGCCAGCAGCCAACCGTACCGCCTGAATGAGCAGTTCTTC.